In this sample, the clone carrying this T cell receptor (beta chain) turned up many times. Preparation of the TCRbeta library was carried out with unique molecular identifiers. MiXCR, run by TCRdb on the PCR reads, gives a single entry per CDR3 protein. This table holds hundreds of thousands of distinct CDR3 sequences, around 13% found once. The data derive from a study of T-cell reconstitution after alpha-beta-depleted transplantation in children. V was cut by 0 bases and J by 5 bases, with 11 bases left in between. CDR3 length: 14 amino acids. The germline V gene encodes CDR1 SGDLS and CDR2 YYNGEE. This receptor was obtained from a human donor who donated a stem cell graft to a child with combined immunodeficiency. The sample consisted of PBMCs from the stem cell graft donor, taken from the stem cell graft. This rearrangement joins TRBV9 to TRBJ2-5; D might be TRBD2 (6 bases). CDR3: CASSVVAGGETQYF. DNA for the CDR3: TGTGCCAGCAGCGTAGTGGCAGGAGGGGAGACCCAGTACTTC.